This T cell receptor beta chain was sequenced during a study of blood T cell repertoires in COVID-19 (TCRdb year 2020). About the study as a whole: Samples from collaborators originated in the United States, Italy and Spain and spanned both the acute and convalescent phases of COVID-19. HLA class I and class II types, where available, came from metadata supplied by the sample provider rather than from assay-based typing. Samples were obtained from the ongoing ImmuneRACE study (first 160 participants) and from roughly 1,300 subjects provided by 6 global collaborators. The sample metadata nearly always contained a de-identified subject ID, COVID-19 status, age in years and sex. The prospective study material was composed of cDNA or gDNA derived from T cells, B-cell-depleted T cells, or PBMCs. Deeply sampled blood TCRbeta repertoires from subjects exposed to, actively infected with, or recovered from COVID-19 were included in the dataset. The repertoires were released in a freely available public database meant as a resource for research on the immune response to SARS-CoV-2.

Reading the germline V gene gives CDR1 SGDLS and CDR2 YYNGEE. The CDR3, from cysteine to phenylalanine, totals 15 residues. Only the CDR3 portion is preserved as DNA: 45 bases, with reading frame beginning at the first base. At the junction V is shortened by 0 bases and J by 4 bases; bases outside the gene matches: 1. In Seattle, one collaborating source enrolled patients while the infection was active and tracked those patients longitudinally over the course of disease. Each collaborating institution followed its own protocols to collect whole blood in K2EDTA tubes. For TCRbeta analysis, collaborators shipped samples as frozen whole blood, isolated PBMCs, or DNA extracted from either of those sample types. On this clone: This receptor's antigen is unknown. No base qualities exist here, and no much larger clone lies one base off it.

The immunoSEQ Assay, a bias-controlled multiplex PCR, was used to amplify TCRbeta CDR3 regions from genomic DNA. In the authors' own workflow: The number of nucleated cells in each sample was estimated by amplification of reference gene primers within the assay. To quantify the absolute abundance of each unique TCRbeta CDR3 rearrangement, sequence reads were collapsed and filtered. Productive Simpson clonality was computed per sample as the square root of Simpson's diversity index over productive rearrangements. Imported from immuneACCESS, the table was reduced by TCRdb to in-frame sequences with V and J called. These copies leave out some clones; in studies compared against another copy, an unresolved V gene accounts for under half, and the cause of the remainder is not known. The V and J calls and clone size are taken from that table; D and trimming were inferred from the DNA. The sample has 300,000 to 350,000 clones on record, around 90% of them singletons. The leading ten clones occupy more than 0.85% of the sample.

General study outcomes and caveats: Clinical and demographic metadata were provided uncurated, with the amount varying by source and participant.

Recombination joined TRBV9 with TRBJ1-4; the junction holds 9 bases that match TRBD1. The origin of this receptor is a woman in her thirties or forties with COVID-19, enrolled during active disease. Input material: peripheral blood. The CDR3 protein: CASSVEGQGNEKLFF. The nucleotide sequence is given as TGTGCCAGCAGCGTAGAGGGACAGGGTAATGAAAAACTGTTTTTT.